This passage covers 13 T cell receptor beta chains from one sample sequenced in a study of early T cells in non-severe SARS-CoV-2 infection. TCRdb re-derived calls from the 5' RACE reads in MiXCR, one entry per CDR3 protein. The sample includes roughly 30,000 distinct CDR3 sequences, 6% to 7% seen only once; the top ten take about 3%. Sequencing was performed on whole blood. These TCRs come from an adult who was a healthcare worker with PCR-confirmed SARS-CoV-2 infection or an uninfected control (not recorded which).

This clonotype occurred many times. In DNA, the CDR3 is TGTGCCAGCAGCCAAGAAGGCAGTGCGGTTGGGGGCTATGGCTACACCTTC. Translation gives CASSQEGSAVGGYGYTF. The V call is TRBV4-2, the J call TRBJ1-2; possible D gene TRBD1, 5 bases. Trimming left V 0 bases short and J 4 bases short, with 18 bases between. The germline CDR1 and CDR2 sequences are LGHNA and YNFKEQ. This CDR3 has 17 residues.

This chain uses TRBV28 with TRBJ1-2; possibly TRBD1 for D (5 bases). The germline V gene encodes CDR1 MDHEN and CDR2 SYDVKM. The CDR3 extends over 16 amino acids. V lost 3 bases and J lost 4, with 18 bases in between. This CDR3 is CASSFPGNLGLYGYTF. In DNA, the CDR3 is TGTGCCAGCAGTTTCCCAGGGAATCTTGGCCTCTATGGCTACACCTTC.

This clonotype showed up many times. The chain's CDR3 is CAISETRTGAGTPLHF. Written as DNA, the CDR3 is TGTGCCATCAGTGAGACTCGGACAGGGGCAGGGACACCCCTCCACTTT. The rearrangement joins TRBV10-3 to TRBJ1-6; 9 bases align to TRBD1. The CDR3 is made up of 16 amino acids. Per the germline V gene, CDR1 is ENHRY and CDR2 is SYGVKD. After removal of 2 bases from V and 11 bases from J, the junction contained 10 bases not matched to a gene.

The table lists this clonotype with many counts. This chain joins TRBV12-3 or TRBV12-4 and TRBJ2-7; 10 positions match TRBD2. The CDR3 runs 14 residues. Unmatched junction bases numbered 5, after V lost 7 bases and J lost 2 bases. DNA for the CDR3: TGTGCCAGCACCCTAAGCGGGAGGGCCTACGAGCAGTACTTC. Translation: CASTLSGRAYEQYF.

This clonotype was counted at least ten times. The genes are TRBV29-1 and TRBJ2-6; a possible D gene is TRBD1 (6 bases). V was shortened by 7 bases and J by 3 bases, with 10 bases between the two germline ends. CDR3 size: 13 residues. Germline-derived CDR1 and CDR2 are SQVTM and ANQGSEA. CDR3 bases: TGCAGCGCTTACAGGGTTGGGGCCAACGTCCTGACTTTC. Its protein is CSAYRVGANVLTF. The full variable domain, with the rest looked up from reference TRBV29-1 and TRBJ2-6, is SAVISQKPSRDICQRGTSLTIQCQVDSQVTMMFWYRQQPGQSLTLIATANQGSEATYESGFVIDKFPISRPNLTFSTLTVSNMSPEDSSIYLCSAYRVGANVLTFGAGSRLTVL.

In its sample, this clonotype was seen many times. The chain recombines TRBV7-2 with TRBJ1-1; D is ambiguous. The germline V gene encodes CDR1 SGHTA and CDR2 FQGNSA. The CDR3 contains 16 residues. V lost 1 base and J 4 bases, leaving 16 bases between the germline ends. The CDR3: CASSLDPIRGVTEAFF. The CDR3 bases are TGTGCCAGCAGCTTAGATCCTATCCGGGGAGTCACTGAAGCTTTCTTT.

In its sample, this clonotype was seen many times. The chain carries TRBV9 and TRBJ2-3, with a tentative D call TRBD2 (5 bases). In germline, CDR1 is SGDLS, CDR2 YYNGEE. The V gene lost 5 bases and the J gene lost 0 bases, with 10 bases spanning the gap. The CDR3 totals 14 residues. CDR3: CASSYGLSTDTQYF. Written as DNA, the CDR3 is TGTGCCAGCAGTTATGGACTCAGCACAGATACGCAGTATTTT.

In its sample, this clonotype was seen many times. The V call is TRBV7-9, the J call TRBJ2-5, with 8 nucleotides matching TRBD1. V lost 5 bases to trimming and J lost 5 bases; unmatched junction nucleotides: 10. CDR1 is SEHNR, CDR2 FQNEAQ, per germline (reference sequence). This CDR3 is built from 15 residues. The CDR3 spells CASSARQGARETQYF. The CDR3 nucleotides read TGTGCCAGCAGCGCCCGGCAGGGGGCGAGGGAGACCCAGTACTTC.

This clonotype was found many times. The chain recombines TRBV5-1 with TRBJ2-4; D is unclear. The length of the CDR3 is 16 residues. Trimming removed 2 bases at V and 0 bases at J, with 12 bases between. Germline CDR1 is SGHRS and CDR2 is YFSETQ. The CDR3 coding sequence is TGCGCCAGCAGCTTATTTCCAGATATAGCCAAAAACATTCAGTACTTC. This encodes CASSLFPDIAKNIQYF.

This clonotype occurred many times. This chain links TRBV20-1 with TRBJ2-1; 12 bases map to TRBD2. The V segment lost 5 bases and the J segment 8 bases; nucleotides outside the gene matches: 7. Per germline, CDR1 DFQATT and CDR2 SNEGSKA (reference sequence). The CDR3 runs to 14 residues. CDR3 residues: CSAYLAGGSHEQFF. The CDR3 DNA reads TGCAGTGCTTATCTAGCGGGAGGGTCTCATGAGCAGTTCTTC.

This clonotype was found many times. The chain is built from TRBV5-1 and TRBJ2-6, with a weak D call TRBD1 (5 bases). The CDR3 length is 15 residues. V was clipped by 0 bases and J by 1 base, with 5 bases between them. The germline CDR1 and CDR2 sequences are SGHRS and YFSETQ. CDR3 bases: TGCGCCAGCAGCTTGGGACAGTCTGGGGCCAACGTCCTGACTTTC. Translating it yields CASSLGQSGANVLTF.

This clonotype was detected many times. V usage is TRBV5-4 and J usage is TRBJ1-4; D is perhaps TRBD1 (6 bases). Germline CDR1 is SGHNT and CDR2 is YYREEE (reference sequence). This CDR3 has 15 amino acids. The germline V and J ends were trimmed by 4 bases and 0 bases, with 10 bases remaining between them. The CDR3 sequence is CASSPGHATNEKLFF. The CDR3 DNA sequence: TGTGCCAGCAGCCCGGGACACGCAACTAATGAAAAACTGTTTTTT.

This clonotype has at least ten counts. The gene calls are TRBV10-2 and TRBJ2-7, with TRBD1 as a possible D gene (6 bases). The V gene's germline CDR1 is WSHSY and CDR2 SAAADI. V lost 3 bases and J 3 bases, leaving 12 bases between the germline ends. The CDR3 spans 14 residues. CDR3: CASSEAYRVYEQYF. CDR3 in DNA: TGCGCCAGCAGTGAAGCGTACAGGGTCTACGAGCAGTACTTC.